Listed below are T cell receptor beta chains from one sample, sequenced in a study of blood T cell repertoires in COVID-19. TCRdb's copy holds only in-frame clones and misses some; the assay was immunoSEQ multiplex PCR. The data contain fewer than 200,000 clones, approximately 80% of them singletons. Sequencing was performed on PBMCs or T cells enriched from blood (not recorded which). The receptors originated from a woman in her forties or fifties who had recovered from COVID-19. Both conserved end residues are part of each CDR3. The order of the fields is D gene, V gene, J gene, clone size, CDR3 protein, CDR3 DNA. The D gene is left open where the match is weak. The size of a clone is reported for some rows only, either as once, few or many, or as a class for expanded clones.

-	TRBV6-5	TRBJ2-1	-	CASSTQGGNEQFF	TGTGCCAGCAGCACCCAGGGGGGCAATGAGCAGTTCTTC
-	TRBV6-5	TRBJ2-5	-	CASSYTRTSETQYF	TGTGCCAGCAGTTACACACGGACATCCGAGACCCAGTACTTC
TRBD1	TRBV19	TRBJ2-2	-	CASSIKGQGGGELFF	TGTGCCAGTAGTATTAAGGGACAGGGAGGCGGGGAGCTGTTTTTT
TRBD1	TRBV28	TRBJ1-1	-	CASSPRTGSMNTEAFF	TGTGCCAGCAGTCCCAGGACAGGGTCAATGAACACTGAAGCTTTCTTT
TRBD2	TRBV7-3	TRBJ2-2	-	CASSSISPPRSGRRTGELFF	TGTGCCAGCAGCTCCATATCCCCCCCCCGAAGCGGGAGACGGACCGGGGAGCTGTTTTTT
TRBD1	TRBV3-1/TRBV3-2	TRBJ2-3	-	CASRNGQGAGDTQYF	TGTGCCAGCAGAAACGGACAGGGGGCCGGGGATACGCAGTATTTT
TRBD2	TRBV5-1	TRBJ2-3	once	CASSHGTSGRSDTQYF	TGCGCCAGCAGCCACGGCACTAGCGGGAGATCAGATACGCAGTATTTT
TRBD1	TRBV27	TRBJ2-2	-	CASRGTGLTGELFF	TGTGCCAGCAGGGGGACAGGGCTGACCGGGGAGCTGTTTTTT
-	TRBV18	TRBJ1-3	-	CASSPRTAGNTIYF	TGTGCCAGCTCACCCAGGACAGCCGGAAACACCATATATTTT
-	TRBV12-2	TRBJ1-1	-	CASRRVFPF	TGTGCAAGTCGCCGAGTCTTCCCTTTT
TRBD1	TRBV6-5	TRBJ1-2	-	CASSSGQGRGYGYTF	TGTGCCAGCAGTTCCGGACAGGGGCGGGGTTATGGCTACACCTTC
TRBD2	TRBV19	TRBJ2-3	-	CASSDRGLAISTDTQYF	TGTGCCAGTAGCGATCGGGGACTAGCAATTTCCACAGATACGCAGTATTTT
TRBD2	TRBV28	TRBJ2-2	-	CATISGTSGSWNTGELFF	TGTGCCACAATTTCCGGGACTAGCGGGAGTTGGAACACCGGGGAGCTGTTTTTT
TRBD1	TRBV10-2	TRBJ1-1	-	CASTRDRGNTEAFF	TGCGCCAGCACTAGGGACAGGGGGAACACTGAAGCTTTCTTT
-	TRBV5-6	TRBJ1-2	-	CASSLGGTGLYGYTF	TGTGCCAGCAGCTTGGGGGGTACAGGGCTCTATGGCTACACCTTC
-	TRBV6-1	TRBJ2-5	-	CASSDRALGTQYF	TGTGCCAGCAGTGACAGGGCCTTGGGGACCCAGTACTTC
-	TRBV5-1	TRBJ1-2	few	CASSLIVSANYGYTF	TGCGCCAGCAGCTTGATCGTCTCCGCTAACTATGGCTACACCTTC
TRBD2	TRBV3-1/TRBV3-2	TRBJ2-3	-	CASSQALAGGMDTQYF	TGTGCCAGCAGCCAAGCTCTAGCGGGAGGGATGGATACGCAGTATTTT
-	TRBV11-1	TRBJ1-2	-	CASSLGAGYTF	TGTGCCAGCAGCTTAGGAGCGGGCTACACCTTC
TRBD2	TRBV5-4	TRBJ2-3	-	CASSLGLAGDTQYF	TGTGCCAGCAGCTTAGGACTAGCGGGGGATACGCAGTATTTT
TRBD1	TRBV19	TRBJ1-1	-	CATNRGPLNTEAFF	TGTGCCACGAACAGGGGGCCCCTGAACACTGAAGCTTTCTTT
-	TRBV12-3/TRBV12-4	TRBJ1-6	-	CASSLDGSLHF	TGTGCCAGCAGTTTAGACGGGTCCCTCCACTTT
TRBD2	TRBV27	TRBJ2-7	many	CASSLGSGRSSYEQYF	TGTGCCAGCAGTTTAGGTAGCGGGAGGTCCTCCTACGAGCAGTACTTC
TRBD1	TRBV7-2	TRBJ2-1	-	CASSLGQGGNEQFF	TGTGCCAGCAGCTTAGGACAGGGGGGCAATGAGCAGTTCTTC
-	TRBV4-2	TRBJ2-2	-	CASSQDSRTTNTGELFF	TGTGCCAGCAGCCAAGATTCCCGGACAACGAACACCGGGGAGCTGTTTTTT
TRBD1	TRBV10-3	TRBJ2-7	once	CAIRDRVNEQYF	TGTGCCATCCGGGACAGGGTGAACGAGCAGTACTTC
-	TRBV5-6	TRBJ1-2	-	CASSPGGGPYTF	TGTGCCAGCAGCCCGGGAGGGGGTCCGTACACCTTC
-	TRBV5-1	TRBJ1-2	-	CASREPLRRYGYTF	TGCGCCAGCAGGGAGCCCCTTAGACGCTATGGCTACACCTTC
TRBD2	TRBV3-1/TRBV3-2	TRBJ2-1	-	CASSQKTGLASSYNEQFF	TGTGCCAGCAGCCAAAAGACGGGACTAGCGAGCTCCTACAATGAGCAGTTCTTC
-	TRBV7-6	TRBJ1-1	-	CASSPEGPQNTEAFF	TGTGCCAGCAGCCCCGAGGGTCCTCAGAACACTGAAGCTTTCTTT
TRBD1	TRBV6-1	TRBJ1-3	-	CASSDQQGPPGNTIYF	TGTGCCAGCAGTGACCAACAGGGGCCGCCTGGAAACACCATATATTTT
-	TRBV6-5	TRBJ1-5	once	CASWGEGNQPQHF	TGTGCCAGCTGGGGGGAGGGCAATCAGCCCCAGCATTTT
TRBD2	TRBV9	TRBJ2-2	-	CASSVESSGRINTGELFF	TGTGCCAGCAGCGTAGAGAGTAGCGGGAGGATCAACACCGGGGAGCTGTTTTTT
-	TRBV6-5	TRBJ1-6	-	CASRQAYNSPLHF	TGTGCCAGCAGGCAGGCCTATAATTCACCCCTCCACTTT
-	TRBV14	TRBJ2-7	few	CASSQITGSYEQYF	TGTGCCAGCAGCCAAATTACCGGGAGCTACGAGCAGTACTTC
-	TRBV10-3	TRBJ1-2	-	CAIRRDNEDGYTF	TGTGCCATCAGGAGGGACAATGAAGATGGCTACACCTTC
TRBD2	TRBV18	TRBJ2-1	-	CASSPLAGEGNEQFF	TGTGCCAGCTCACCTCTAGCGGGAGAAGGCAATGAGCAGTTCTTC
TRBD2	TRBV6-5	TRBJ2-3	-	CASTYGGATDTQYF	TGTGCCAGCACCTACGGGGGGGCCACAGATACGCAGTATTTT
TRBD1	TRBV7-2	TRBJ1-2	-	CASSPPGQAYGYTF	TGTGCCAGCAGCCCCCCGGGACAGGCCTATGGCTACACCTTC
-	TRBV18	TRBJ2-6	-	CASSLGQNSGANVLTF	TGTGCCAGCTCACTCGGACAGAACTCTGGGGCCAACGTCCTGACTTTC
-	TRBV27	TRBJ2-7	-	CASSRELGSFYEQYF	TGTGCCAGCAGCCGGGAGCTAGGGAGCTTCTACGAGCAGTACTTC
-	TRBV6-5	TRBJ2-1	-	CASRGLGGSYNEQFF	TGTGCCAGCAGAGGACTAGGGGGTTCCTACAATGAGCAGTTCTTC
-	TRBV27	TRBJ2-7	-	CASSRGATVGEQYF	TGTGCCAGCAGCCGCGGGGCCACTGTTGGCGAGCAGTACTTC
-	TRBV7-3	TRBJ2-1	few	CASSPGTAGGAYNEQFF	TGTGCCAGCAGCCCAGGGACGGCCGGCGGGGCCTACAATGAGCAGTTCTTC
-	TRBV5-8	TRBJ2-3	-	CASSLGQASVDTQYF	TGTGCCAGCAGCTTGGGACAGGCGTCAGTGGATACGCAGTATTTT
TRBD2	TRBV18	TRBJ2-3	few	CASSPLAGGDTQYF	TGTGCCAGCTCACCACTAGCGGGAGGTGATACGCAGTATTTT
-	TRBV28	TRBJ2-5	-	CASSGGGRETQYF	TGTGCCAGCAGCGGAGGGGGCAGGGAGACCCAGTACTTC
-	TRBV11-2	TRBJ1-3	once	CASSQTQGSGNTIYF	TGTGCCAGCAGCCAGACACAGGGAAGTGGAAACACCATATATTTT
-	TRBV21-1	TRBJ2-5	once	CASTSGQVCGPQETQYF	TGTGCCAGCACCTCGGGACAGGTTTGTGGGCCCCAAGAGACCCAGTACTTC
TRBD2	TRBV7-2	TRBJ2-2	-	CASTLGPSGLTGELFF	TGTGCCAGCACCTTAGGTCCTAGCGGCCTCACCGGGGAGCTGTTTTTT
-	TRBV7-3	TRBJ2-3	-	CASSLVAVTDTQYF	TGTGCCAGCAGCTTAGTAGCGGTCACAGATACGCAGTATTTT
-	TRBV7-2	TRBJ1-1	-	CASSLGRRAHTEAFF	TGTGCCAGCAGCTTAGGACGGAGGGCGCACACTGAAGCTTTCTTT